This T cell receptor beta chain was sequenced during a study of Ad26.COV2.S vaccination and SARS-CoV-2 variants. Whole-study results and caveats: Spike-specific TCR breadth was greater in vaccine than placebo recipients. Substantial breadth was reportedly displayed by spike-specific CD8+ and CD4+ T cell responses after vaccination.

Treatment noted: around 19 received Ad26.COV2.S at low or high dose, single or two shots; about five received placebo; per-sample allocation not given. Repertoires come from day 63 after the first vaccine or placebo injection. On this clone itself: Its antigen is currently unknown.

Using immunoSEQ multiplex PCR, the repertoire was profiled, and TCRdb retains in-frame clones only, with some absent. The sample holds hundreds of thousands of clones; 83% are singletons and the top ten take almost 7.5%. The CDR3 contains 15 residues. The germline V gene encodes CDR1 MGHRA and CDR2 YSYEKL. J lost 6 bases, V lost 1 base, and 2 bases had no gene match. The chain has TRBV4-1 and TRBJ2-1; 11 nucleotides line up with TRBD2. This clonotype originated in a person aged 18-65 years who received the Ad26.COV2.S COVID-19 vaccine or a placebo. The sequencing used peripheral blood, collected in a trial of Ad26.COV2.S vaccine versus placebo. CDR3: CASSQGLAGTNEQFF. CDR3 nucleotide sequence: TGCGCCAGCAGCCAAGGACTAGCGGGGACCAATGAGCAGTTCTTC.